The 23 T cell receptor beta chains below come from one sample, sequenced in a study of T cell responses to AZD1222 COVID-19 vaccine. Some clones are missing from TCRdb's copy, which holds only in-frame ones; the method was immunoSEQ multiplex PCR. The sample comprises roughly 200,000 clones, roughly 88% of which are singletons, and approximately 8% rests with the top ten. Sequenced material: peripheral blood, taken on day 0 of AZD1222 vaccination. The receptors here all came from an adult in good health.

The chain carries TRBV21-1 and TRBJ1-2. TRBV21-1 is noted as a pseudogene. This CDR3 comprises 18 residues. The CDR3 is CASIGALASKGVNYGYTF. CDR3 bases: TGTGCCAGCATCGGGGCCCTCGCCTCGAAGGGAGTCAACTATGGCTACACCTTC.

The chain couples TRBV11-2 to TRBJ1-3; D is undetermined. The ends were cut back, 4 bases at V and 3 bases at J, with 16 bases in the middle. The length of the CDR3 is 16 residues. CDR1 is SGHAT, CDR2 FQNNGV, per germline. The DNA of the CDR3 is TGTGCCAGCAGCTCGATCACTAATCCTGGTGGAAACACCATATATTTT. Protein sequence: CASSSITNPGGNTIYF. The variable domain in full, with the rest retrieved from reference TRBV11-2 and TRBJ1-3, is EAGVAQSPRYKIIEKRQSVAFWCNPISGHATLYWYQQILGQGPKLLIQFQNNGVVDDSQLPKDRFSAERLKGVDSTLKIQPAKLEDSAVYLCASSSITNPGGNTIYFGEGSWLTVV.

This clone was observed once. This chain connects TRBV5-4 to TRBJ2-3; D tentatively fits TRBD1 or TRBD2 (5 bases each). Germline CDR1 is SGHNT and CDR2 is YYREEE (reference sequence). The CDR3 sequence is 17 residues long. With 4 bases removed from V and 3 bases from J, the gap between germline ends came to 21 bases. As DNA, the CDR3 is TGTGCCAGCAGCGTTGGAGGCCTAACAGGAAAAACAGATACGCAGTATTTT. It encodes CASSVGGLTGKTDTQYF.

V and J are TRBV24-1 and TRBJ1-5; 8 bases fit TRBD1. V dropped 3 bases and J dropped 0; count of bases not matched to a gene: 3. Germline V gene data show CDR1 as KGHDR and CDR2 as SFDVKD. The CDR3 length is 16 residues. Here the CDR3 reads CATSDGTGDSNQPQHF. The CDR3 DNA follows: TGTGCCACCAGTGATGGGACAGGTGATAGCAATCAGCCCCAGCATTTT.

V is TRBV23-1 and J is TRBJ2-1; tentative D call: TRBD2 (6 bases). TRBV23-1 is an ORF, with its function uncertain. Trimming cost V 0 bases and J 0 bases, with 15 bases left between them. The CDR3 consists of 18 residues. CDR3 amino acids: CASSQSTRDWSSYNEQFF. The CDR3 DNA is TGCGCCAGCAGTCAATCAACGCGGGATTGGAGCTCCTACAATGAGCAGTTCTTC.

The V gene is TRBV4-1, the J gene TRBJ2-7; perhaps TRBD2 as D (6 bases). This CDR3 is 18 amino acids long. Trimming took off 0 bases at V and 2 bases at J, with 20 bases between the two ends. Germline CDR1 MGHRA, CDR2 YSYEKL. CDR3 loop: CASSQEGGAGNLPYEQYF. As DNA, the CDR3 is TGCGCCAGCAGCCAAGAAGGCGGGGCGGGGAACCTGCCCTACGAGCAGTACTTC.

The V and J genes are TRBV7-2 and TRBJ1-1; 7 nucleotides match TRBD1. The CDR3 has 13 residues. Germline V CDR1 and CDR2: SGHTA, FQGNSA. Trimming took 3 bases from V and 3 from J; bases not matched to a gene: 1. The CDR3 loop is CASSFQGDTEAFF. The CDR3 DNA reads as TGTGCCAGCAGCTTCCAGGGGGACACTGAAGCTTTCTTT.

This rearrangement joins TRBV4-1 to TRBJ2-7; 10 nucleotides agree with TRBD2. The V segment lost 1 base and the J segment 0 bases; nucleotides outside the gene matches: 6. From germline, CDR1 is MGHRA and CDR2 YSYEKL. The CDR3 is made up of 17 amino acids. CDR3 amino acids: CASSQALAGATSYEQYF. CDR3 nucleotides: TGCGCCAGCAGCCAAGCGCTAGCGGGGGCAACCTCCTACGAGCAGTACTTC.

Here the CDR3 reads CASTTGVGSNQPQHF. The CDR3 nucleotides are TGTGCCAGCACCACAGGGGTCGGTAGCAATCAGCCCCAGCATTTT. The chain couples TRBV2 to TRBJ1-5; TRBD1 agrees at 7 bases. V shed 7 bases and J 0 bases; nucleotides not matched to a gene: 6. The length of the CDR3 is 15 residues. The V gene's germline CDR1 is SNHLY and CDR2 FYNNEI.

CDR3 loop: CASKSGQGGEQYF. In DNA, the CDR3 is TGTGCCAGCAAATCCGGACAGGGAGGCGAGCAGTACTTC. The V gene is TRBV28, the J gene TRBJ2-7; 8 bases align to TRBD1. This CDR3 contains 13 residues. The V segment lost 7 bases and the J segment 6 bases; nucleotides outside the gene matches: 8. Per the germline V gene, CDR1 is MDHEN and CDR2 is SYDVKM.

The V and J genes are TRBV2 and TRBJ2-5; 9 positions agree with TRBD2. The CDR3 is 16 residues long. Germline values: CDR1 SNHLY, CDR2 FYNNEI. Losses at the gene ends were 2 bases for V and 2 bases for J; bases not matched to a gene: 6. The CDR3 loop is CASSELGLAFQETQYF. As DNA, the CDR3 is TGTGCCAGCAGTGAATTGGGACTAGCCTTTCAAGAGACCCAGTACTTC.

The J gene is TRBJ1-5, the V gene TRBV5-1, with 10 nucleotides matching TRBD1. This CDR3 is built from 16 residues. CDR1 and CDR2 from the germline V gene are SGHRS and YFSETQ. J was trimmed by 0 bases and V by 0 bases; bases with no gene match: 0. CDR3 sequence reads: CASSLGQGASNQPQHF. The CDR3 coding sequence is TGCGCCAGCAGCTTGGGACAGGGGGCTAGCAATCAGCCCCAGCATTTT.

The chain is built from TRBV14 and TRBJ2-2; a possible D gene is TRBD1 (6 bases). The CDR3 covers 14 residues. Germline V lookup: CDR1 SGHDN, CDR2 FVKESK. V was trimmed by 3 bases and J by 6 bases, leaving 11 bases between them. In DNA form, the CDR3 reads TGTGCCAGCAGCCATTCCAGGGGTGCCGGGGAGCTGTTTTTT. It is translated as CASSHSRGAGELFF.

There are a few counts of this clone. The chain combines TRBV5-5 with TRBJ1-1, with D possibly matching TRBD1 (5 bases). Trimming shortened V by 4 bases and J by 3 bases, and 16 bases separated the two germline ends. CDR1 is SGHKS and CDR2 is YYEKEE in the germline V gene (reference sequence). CDR3 size: 15 residues. The CDR3 nucleotides are TGTGCCAGCAGCCCCAGTTGGGACTTTTACACTGAAGCTTTCTTT. It yields the protein CASSPSWDFYTEAFF.

The CDR3 reads CAISEGFAYEQYF. The CDR3 nucleotides read TGTGCCATCAGTGAAGGGTTTGCCTACGAGCAGTACTTC. The rearrangement links TRBV10-3 to TRBJ2-7; D call uncertain. The germline V and J ends were trimmed by 3 bases and 2 bases, with 8 bases remaining between them. Germline CDR1 ENHRY, CDR2 SYGVKD. The CDR3 spans 13 residues.

The chain couples TRBV28 to TRBJ2-5; tentative D call: TRBD2 (7 bases). V dropped 4 bases and J dropped 0 bases, with 15 bases sitting between them. This CDR3 is 16 amino acids long. Germline CDR1 MDHEN, CDR2 SYDVKM. The CDR3 nucleotides are TGTGCCAGCAGTTATAGTGGGGGGGCCTACCAAGAGACCCAGTACTTC. This codes for CASSYSGGAYQETQYF.

This rearrangement joins TRBV29-1 to TRBJ1-5; possible D gene TRBD1, 6 bases. Germline-derived CDR1 and CDR2 are SQVTM and ANQGSEA. This CDR3 is 13 amino acids long. V lost 7 bases, J lost 7 bases, and 17 bases lay in between. CDR3 coding DNA: TGCAGCGCGGGGGCCGCGGTCGGGCAGCCCCAGCATTTT. It encodes CSAGAAVGQPQHF.

V is TRBV2 and J is TRBJ2-5; D is possibly TRBD1 or TRBD2 (6 bases each). V lost 11 bases, J lost 4 bases, and 20 bases lay in between. The CDR3 is 14 amino acids. Germline-derived CDR1 and CDR2 are SNHLY and FYNNEI. The CDR3 nucleotides are TGTGCCTCGGAGGGGGGCCACAGGTCAGAGACCCAGTACTTC. Translated, it gives CASEGGHRSETQYF. Based on the CDR3 plus reference TRBV2 and TRBJ2-5, the full variable domain is EPEVTQTPSHQVTQMGQEVILRCVPISNHLYFYWYRQILGQKVEFLVSFYNNEISEKSEIFDDQFSVERPDGSNFTLKIRSTKLEDSAMYFCASEGGHRSETQYFGPGTRLLVL.

The count of this clone is one. The gene calls are TRBV7-9 and TRBJ2-1, with 8 bases lining up with TRBD1. The J segment lost 6 bases and the V segment lost 5 bases, leaving 12 bases of the junction unmatched. Germline assignment: CDR1 SEHNR and CDR2 FQNEAQ (reference sequence). The CDR3 runs to 16 residues. CDR3 coding DNA: TGTGCCAGCAGCCGGGTAACAGGGGGACCGCGCAATGAGCAGTTCTTC. It encodes CASSRVTGGPRNEQFF.

The rearrangement links TRBV7-2 to TRBJ1-4; 7 bases are shared with TRBD1. The length of the CDR3 is 15 residues. Germline V CDR1 and CDR2: SGHTA, FQGNSA. The V gene end was trimmed by 5 bases and the J gene end by 8 bases; junction bases not matched to a gene: 11. As DNA, the CDR3 is TGTGCCAGCAGCCGTGACAGGGCCAGTAGGGAAAAACTGTTTTTT. Translating it yields CASSRDRASREKLFF. Together with reference TRBV7-2 and TRBJ1-4, the CDR3 gives the full variable domain: GAGVSQSPSNKVTEKGKDVELRCDPISGHTALYWYRQSLGQGLEFLIYFQGNSAPDKSGLPSDRFSAERTGGSVSTLTIQRTQQEDSAVYLCASSRDRASREKLFFGSGTQLSVL.

The J gene is TRBJ2-1, the V gene TRBV27; 10 nucleotides align to TRBD2. The J segment lost 9 bases and the V segment lost 6 bases, leaving 8 bases of the junction unmatched. This CDR3 is built from 14 residues. In germline, CDR1 is MNHEY, CDR2 SMNVEV (reference sequence). The CDR3 sequence: CASRSIAGGAEQFF. The CDR3 bases are TGTGCCAGCAGGTCCATAGCGGGGGGTGCTGAGCAGTTCTTC.

The sample holds one count of this clone. V gene TRBV12-3 or TRBV12-4 combines with J gene TRBJ2-5; D is ambiguous. V gave up 3 bases and J gave up 5 bases, with 7 bases separating them. The CDR3 runs to 12 residues. The CDR3 protein is CASSLPGETQYF. For the CDR3, the DNA is TGTGCCAGCAGTTTGCCCGGGGAGACCCAGTACTTC.

J is TRBJ2-1 and V is TRBV19; D is uncertain. V was cut by 4 bases and J by 6 bases, with 13 bases left in between. Per the germline V gene, CDR1 is LNHDA and CDR2 is SQIVND (reference sequence). This CDR3 region has 14 residues. This chain's CDR3 is CASSSSQLANEQFF. DNA for the CDR3: TGTGCCAGTAGTAGTAGCCAGCTCGCCAATGAGCAGTTCTTC.